The rows below give T cell receptor beta chains drawn from one sample of a study of shared clonotypes between healthy human individuals. Method: immunoSEQ multiplex PCR; TCRdb's copy keeps in-frame clones and lacks some. Here the sample spans around 700,000 clones, about 78% being singletons. The sequenced sample was memory CD4+ T cells sorted from blood. The receptors derive from a woman aged 30 to 39 in good health. The CDR3 runs from the conserved cysteine through the conserved F or W. Fields, in order: J gene, clone size, V gene, D gene, CDR3 protein, CDR3 DNA. A D gene is named only where the DNA matches it firmly. Clone sizes are given selectively: once, few, many, or a class where the clone is expanded.

TRBJ2-7	.	TRBV11-2	.	CASSQGAGSSYEQYF	TGTGCCAGCAGCCAAGGAGCCGGAAGCTCCTACGAGCAGTACTTC
TRBJ2-3	once	TRBV18	.	CASSPSRYKSTDTQYF	TGTGCCAGCTCCCCATCCCGGTACAAGAGCACAGATACGCAGTATTTT
TRBJ2-7	few	TRBV2	TRBD2	CASNPRTSGRHEQYF	TGTGCCAGCAACCCTCGGACTAGCGGGAGGCATGAGCAGTACTTC
TRBJ1-2	.	TRBV7-9	.	CASSGARSVGYTF	TGTGCCAGCAGCGGGGCTCGGAGTGTGGGCTACACCTTC
TRBJ2-7	.	TRBV27	.	CASSRLQGKYEQYF	TGTGCCAGCAGCCGACTCCAGGGGAAATACGAGCAGTACTTC
TRBJ1-5	once	TRBV27	TRBD1	CASRLQGASNQPQHF	TGTGCCAGCAGACTACAGGGGGCAAGCAATCAGCCCCAGCATTTT
TRBJ2-7	once	TRBV2	TRBD1	CAVSGTGDYEQYF	TGTGCCGTCTCCGGGACAGGGGACTACGAGCAGTACTTC
TRBJ1-5	.	TRBV5-6	.	CASSLGSAGTQPQHF	TGTGCCAGCAGCTTGGGTTCTGCGGGGACTCAGCCCCAGCATTTT
TRBJ2-5	.	TRBV5-1	.	CASSRNYQETQYF	TGCGCCAGCAGCCGTAATTACCAAGAGACCCAGTACTTC
TRBJ2-7	.	TRBV4-2	TRBD1	CASSQLAGTGSYEQYF	TGTGCCAGCAGCCAACTCGCCGGGACAGGCTCCTACGAGCAGTACTTC
TRBJ1-5	.	TRBV5-1	.	CASSLGELGQPQHF	TGCGCCAGCAGCTTGGGGGAGCTCGGTCAGCCCCAGCATTTT
TRBJ2-5	.	TRBV7-2	.	CASIHPTSFETQYF	TGTGCCAGCATCCACCCTACTAGTTTTGAGACCCAGTACTTC
TRBJ2-2	.	TRBV7-9	.	CASSREFTGELFF	TGTGCCAGCAGCAGGGAGTTCACCGGGGAGCTGTTTTTT
TRBJ2-1	.	TRBV12-5	.	CASGLSSHNEQFF	TGTGCTAGTGGTTTGTCCAGCCACAATGAGCAGTTCTTC
TRBJ2-1	.	TRBV7-9	.	CASSSHNEQFF	TGTGCCAGCAGCTCCCACAATGAGCAGTTCTTC
TRBJ2-3	.	TRBV11-3	TRBD1	CASRAGTGTTDTQYF	TGTGCCAGCAGGGCCGGGACAGGGACCACAGATACGCAGTATTTT
TRBJ2-2	few	TRBV6-5	.	CASSYFGNTGELFF	TGTGCCAGCAGTTACTTCGGGAACACCGGGGAGCTGTTTTTT
TRBJ1-5	.	TRBV10-3	TRBD1	CAISESGGGQPQHF	TGTGCCATCAGTGAGTCAGGGGGCGGTCAGCCCCAGCATTTT
TRBJ2-7	.	TRBV5-4	TRBD2	CASSSGGLAGLGGQYF	TGTGCCAGCAGCTCGGGGGGACTAGCGGGCCTAGGCGGGCAGTACTTC
TRBJ1-5	.	TRBV10-1	.	CASSDYNQPQHF	TGCGCCAGCAGTGACTACAATCAGCCCCAGCATTTT
TRBJ2-7	.	TRBV7-2	TRBD2	CASSYVSGRAYEQYF	TGTGCCAGCAGCTATGTTAGCGGGAGGGCTTACGAGCAGTACTTC
TRBJ2-6	.	TRBV9	.	CASSVEGTGANVLTF	TGTGCCAGCAGCGTAGAGGGAACTGGGGCCAACGTCCTGACTTTC
TRBJ1-2	.	TRBV14	.	CASSRNGIYGYTF	TGTGCCAGCAGCCGAAATGGGATATATGGCTACACCTTC
TRBJ2-1	.	TRBV4-1	TRBD2	CASSQVWEAGVSYNEQFF	TGCGCCAGCAGCCAAGTTTGGGAGGCGGGGGTCTCCTACAATGAGCAGTTCTTC
TRBJ2-3	once	TRBV6-1	.	CASREVRATDTQYF	TGTGCCAGCAGGGAAGTACGAGCCACAGATACGCAGTATTTT
TRBJ2-5	many	TRBV4-1	TRBD2	CASSQDRASGEQETQYF	TGCGCCAGCAGCCAAGATCGGGCTAGCGGGGAACAAGAGACCCAGTACTTC
TRBJ1-2	.	TRBV5-1	TRBD1	CASSRTTGGEGYTF	TGCGCCAGCAGCCGGACGACAGGGGGCGAAGGCTACACCTTC
TRBJ2-7	.	TRBV28	TRBD2	CASSFGGRSSGTYEQYF	TGTGCCAGCAGTTTTGGCGGGAGGTCATCAGGGACCTACGAGCAGTACTTC
TRBJ2-5	.	TRBV7-3	.	CASSLRPGPQETQYF	TGTGCCAGCAGCTTAAGACCGGGCCCCCAAGAGACCCAGTACTTC
TRBJ2-3	.	TRBV5-1	.	CASSLEGRYDTDTQYF	TGCGCCAGCAGCTTGGAGGGCAGGTACGACACAGATACGCAGTATTTT
TRBJ2-6	few	TRBV2	TRBD1	CASRQGSTGANVLTF	TGTGCCAGCAGACAGGGGAGTACAGGGGCCAACGTCCTGACTTTC
TRBJ1-1	.	TRBV30	.	CAWRAGTHTEAFF	TGTGCCTGGAGAGCCGGGACCCACACTGAAGCTTTCTTT
TRBJ2-1	.	TRBV28	TRBD1	CARVQGAHEQFF	TGTGCCAGGGTACAGGGGGCACACGAGCAGTTCTTC
TRBJ1-5	.	TRBV10-2	.	CASSALTYTRGNQPQHF	TGCGCCAGCAGTGCATTGACATATACCCGGGGAAATCAGCCCCAGCATTTT
TRBJ1-1	.	TRBV28	TRBD1	CASRIQGFTEAFF	TGTGCCAGCAGGATACAGGGGTTCACTGAAGCTTTCTTT
TRBJ2-3	.	TRBV25-1	TRBD2	CASTRAGVADTQYF	TGTGCCAGCACCAGGGCGGGAGTGGCCGATACGCAGTATTTT
TRBJ2-1	.	TRBV5-1	TRBD2	CASSLIAGGLLNEQFF	TGCGCCAGCAGCTTGATAGCGGGAGGTTTACTCAATGAGCAGTTCTTC
TRBJ1-1	.	TRBV5-1	TRBD1	CASIGQDSRGTEAFF	TGCGCCAGCATAGGACAGGATTCTCGGGGCACTGAAGCTTTCTTT
TRBJ2-5	once	TRBV5-1	.	CASSTSTQETQYF	TGCGCCAGCAGTACCTCTACCCAAGAGACCCAGTACTTC
TRBJ1-2	.	TRBV5-1	TRBD1	CASSQGDIQYGYTF	TGCGCCAGCAGCCAGGGGGACATTCAATATGGCTACACCTTC
TRBJ1-2	.	TRBV1	.	CTSSQDGYTF	TGCACCAGCAGCCAAGATGGCTACACCTTC
TRBJ1-4	.	TRBV7-9	.	CASSFAEKLFF	TGTGCCAGCAGCTTTGCGGAAAAACTGTTTTTT
TRBJ1-2	.	TRBV28	.	CASSLSPRHGYGYTF	TGTGCCAGCAGTTTATCTCCCAGGCACGGCTATGGCTACACCTTC
TRBJ1-2	.	TRBV6-5	TRBD1	CASSYDRGHGYTF	TGTGCCAGCAGTTACGACAGGGGTCATGGCTACACCTTC
TRBJ2-3	few	TRBV7-8	.	CASSPRASTDTQYF	TGTGCCAGCAGCCCCCGGGCTAGCACAGATACGCAGTATTTT
TRBJ2-3	.	TRBV10-3	TRBD2	CAISGGGGPADTQYF	TGTGCCATCAGTGGTGGGGGAGGGCCTGCGGATACGCAGTATTTT
TRBJ2-3	.	TRBV7-8	TRBD2	CASSLGDKLAGGSTDTQYF	TGTGCCAGCAGCTTAGGGGATAAACTAGCGGGAGGTAGCACAGATACGCAGTATTTT
TRBJ2-1	.	TRBV28	.	CASSFRGSYNEQFF	TGTGCCAGCAGTTTTAGGGGCTCCTACAATGAGCAGTTCTTC
TRBJ2-2	few	TRBV5-1	.	CASSLNPSTGELFF	TGCGCCAGCAGCTTGAATCCGAGCACCGGGGAGCTGTTTTTT
TRBJ1-2	.	TRBV6-5	.	CASSGLGDFPIF	TGTGCCAGCAGTGGTCTTGGGGACTTCCCAATCTTC
TRBJ2-7	.	TRBV5-4	TRBD1	CASSRQGPYEQYF	TGTGCCAGCAGCCGACAGGGCCCCTACGAGCAGTACTTC
TRBJ2-3	once	TRBV4-1	.	CASSHGTQYF	TGCGCCAGCAGCCATGGTACGCAGTATTTT
TRBJ2-1	.	TRBV18	.	CASTRRQDNEQFF	TGTGCCAGCACACGAAGACAGGACAATGAGCAGTTCTTC
TRBJ2-5	.	TRBV11-3	.	CASSSDRETQYF	TGTGCCAGCAGCTCCGACAGGGAGACCCAGTACTTC
TRBJ1-2	.	TRBV30	TRBD1	CAWSVPQGSSYGYTF	TGTGCCTGGAGTGTACCACAGGGGTCGAGCTATGGCTACACCTTC
TRBJ2-5	.	TRBV18	.	CASSPPGDRETQYF	TGTGCCAGCTCACCACCGGGAGACAGAGAGACCCAGTACTTC
TRBJ2-3	.	TRBV4-1	.	CASSQPGKSDTQYF	TGCGCCAGCAGCCAACCCGGGAAATCAGATACGCAGTATTTT
TRBJ2-7	.	TRBV28	.	CASSFFYEQYF	TGTGCCAGCAGTTTTTTTTACGAGCAGTACTTC
TRBJ2-1	.	TRBV7-2	.	CASRPHSSMYGSSYNEQFF	TGTGCCAGCAGACCTCATTCTAGCATGTACGGGAGCTCCTACAATGAGCAGTTCTTC
TRBJ1-2	.	TRBV29-1	.	CSVDRVGNSVSGYTF	TGCAGCGTTGACCGAGTGGGGAATTCCGTTTCTGGCTACACCTTC